These 22 T cell receptor beta chains originate from one sample sequenced in a study of cytomegalovirus exposure and HLA in healthy donors. The PCR was carried out with 60 Vbeta primers and 13 Jbeta primers. Profiling relied on immunoSEQ multiplex PCR, and the TCRdb table lists in-frame clones only, not all of them. The sample holds about 140,000 clones, roughly 80% seen once. Source material: PBMCs. These receptor sequences come from a man between 18 and 29 years old in good health and CMV-seropositive.

The V call is TRBV7-9, the J call TRBJ1-2; TRBD1 agrees at 10 bases. Germline V gene sequence: CDR1 SEHNR, CDR2 FQNEAQ (reference sequence). Germline trimming cut 4 bases from V and 4 bases from J; bases unmatched to any gene: 9. The CDR3 covers 16 residues. In DNA form, the CDR3 reads TGTGCCAGCAGCTCACGGGACAGGGGTAACTTCTATGGCTACACCTTC. Amino acid sequence: CASSSRDRGNFYGYTF.

V and J are TRBV4-2 and TRBJ2-2; 16 nucleotides agree with TRBD2. Germline lookup yields CDR1 LGHNA and CDR2 YNFKEQ. After removal of 3 bases from V and 3 bases from J, the junction contained 4 bases not matched to a gene. The length of the CDR3 is 18 residues. CDR3 DNA sequence: TGTGCCAGCAGCCAGGGGACTAGCGGGAGGGCCGACACCGGGGAGCTGTTTTTT. Its protein is CASSQGTSGRADTGELFF.

This clone was seen just once. The V gene is TRBV5-4, the J gene TRBJ1-1, with TRBD1 identical over 7 bases. The V segment lost 4 bases and the J segment 1 base; nucleotides outside the gene matches: 4. CDR3 length: 14 residues. Germline assignment: CDR1 SGHNT and CDR2 YYREEE (reference sequence). CDR3 residues: CASSQGTANTEAFF. The CDR3 region has the DNA TGTGCCAGCAGCCAGGGGACAGCGAACACTGAAGCTTTCTTT.

The chain recombines TRBV27 with TRBJ1-5, with TRBD1 identical over 7 bases. V lost 4 bases and J lost 1; bases outside the gene matches: 7. CDR1 is MNHEY and CDR2 is SMNVEV in the germline V gene (reference sequence). The length of the CDR3 is 16 residues. CDR3: CASSYPQGVSNQPQHF. CDR3 bases: TGTGCCAGCAGTTACCCCCAGGGGGTGAGCAATCAGCCCCAGCATTTT.

CDR3 nucleotide sequence: TGTGCCAGCTGGGAGCGAACTGAAGCTTTCTTT. Its translation is CASWERTEAFF. The chain carries TRBV28 and TRBJ1-1; D not certain. The V and J ends lost 8 bases and 5 bases respectively, with 9 bases between them. CDR3 length: 11 residues. The germline V gene encodes CDR1 MDHEN and CDR2 SYDVKM.

The genes are TRBV6-1 and TRBJ1-5; D might be TRBD1 (5 bases). V lost 4 bases to trimming and J lost 0 bases, with 7 bases between them. This CDR3 contains 14 residues. Germline V CDR1 and CDR2: MNHNS, SASEGT. CDR3 region: CASSGQYSNQPQHF. The CDR3 DNA is TGTGCCAGCAGTGGACAGTATAGCAATCAGCCCCAGCATTTT.

The rearrangement uses TRBV28 and TRBJ1-1; unclear D gene. Per the germline V gene, CDR1 is MDHEN and CDR2 is SYDVKM. CDR3 length equals 12 residues. V lost 6 bases, J lost 10 bases, and 15 bases lay in between. CDR3 sequence: CASREAPMSAFF. The CDR3 DNA sequence: TGTGCCAGCAGAGAGGCCCCGATGTCAGCTTTCTTT.

The chain couples TRBV10-3 to TRBJ2-7, with TRBD2 matching over 12 bases. Germline CDR1 ENHRY, CDR2 SYGVKD. The CDR3 contains 20 residues. V shed 4 bases and J 4 bases; nucleotides not matched to a gene: 20. CDR3 protein: CAISGPSSGRASLGLYEQYF. CDR3 DNA sequence: TGTGCCATCAGTGGTCCCTCTAGCGGGAGGGCCTCTCTAGGCTTGTACGAGCAGTACTTC.

The chain couples TRBV7-2 to TRBJ2-2; possibly TRBD1 for D (5 bases). The CDR3 spans 14 residues. The germline V and J ends were trimmed by 2 bases and 3 bases, with 7 bases remaining between them. Germline assignment: CDR1 SGHTA and CDR2 FQGNSA. In nucleotides, the CDR3 is TGTGCCAGCAGCTTAATAGGGGACACCGGGGAGCTGTTTTTT. Residues: CASSLIGDTGELFF.

The rearrangement links TRBV19 to TRBJ2-1; D may be TRBD2 (7 bases). Trimming cost V 3 bases and J 10 bases, with 19 bases left between them. The germline CDR1 and CDR2 sequences are LNHDA and SQIVND (reference sequence). The CDR3 length is 15 residues. CDR3 DNA: TGTGCCAGTAGTATGGGGGGGGCAGGGGAAGGGGAGCAGTTCTTC. It encodes CASSMGGAGEGEQFF.

The genes are TRBV6-5 and TRBJ1-3, with TRBD1 matching 7 bases. Germline CDR1 is MNHEY and CDR2 is SVGAGI. The V gene end was trimmed by 8 bases and the J gene end by 7 bases; junction bases not matched to a gene: 14. The CDR3 is 15 residues long. Here the CDR3 reads CASQATGIGTNTIYF. The CDR3 nucleotides read TGTGCCAGCCAAGCGACAGGGATCGGGACGAACACCATATATTTT.

The CDR3 nucleotides read TGTGCCAGCAGAGGGGGTGCTAGATACGAGCAGTACTTC. It specifies CASRGGARYEQYF. The chain links TRBV28 to TRBJ2-7; D may be TRBD1 (6 bases). Trimming pared 6 bases from V and 4 bases from J, leaving 13 bases between. Germline CDR1 MDHEN, CDR2 SYDVKM. The CDR3 covers 13 residues.

The chain links TRBV28 to TRBJ2-7, with 8 bases identical to TRBD1. This CDR3 contains 16 residues. V trimming: 2 bases; J trimming: 6 bases; junction bases outside the gene matches: 12. CDR1 and CDR2 from the germline V gene are MDHEN and SYDVKM. DNA of the CDR3: TGTGCCAGCAGTTTACTTACAGGGGGTCCCTCCCCCGAGCAGTACTTC. This translates into CASSLLTGGPSPEQYF.

This chain connects TRBV6-5 to TRBJ1-4; 9 nucleotides agree with TRBD1. V dropped 1 base and J dropped 5; count of bases not matched to a gene: 5. The CDR3 spans 16 residues. CDR1 MNHEY and CDR2 SVGAGI come from the germline V gene. CDR3 region: CASSYWDGTGNEKLFF. The DNA of the CDR3 is TGTGCCAGCAGTTACTGGGACGGGACAGGGAATGAAAAACTGTTTTTT.

This clone was counted a few times. The chain carries TRBV2 and TRBJ1-4; D possibly corresponds to TRBD1 (5 bases). Germline V lookup: CDR1 SNHLY, CDR2 FYNNEI. The CDR3 sequence is 15 residues long. Trimming shortened V by 6 bases and J by 8 bases, and 19 bases separated the two germline ends. CDR3 DNA: TGTGCCAGCAGGGGCCGGCAGGGAGGGTACGAAAAACTGTTTTTT. Translating it yields CASRGRQGGYEKLFF.

V is TRBV7-3 and J is TRBJ2-1; 8 bases fit TRBD2. The ends lost 4 bases at V and 5 bases at J; junction bases unmatched: 4. CDR3 length equals 14 residues. Germline-derived CDR1 and CDR2 are SGHTA and FQGTGA. The CDR3, as DNA: TGTGCCAGCAGCTCGGGACTAGTTGACAATGAGCAGTTCTTC. This encodes CASSSGLVDNEQFF.

The rearrangement joins TRBV11-2 to TRBJ2-3; D is possibly TRBD2 (6 bases). The ends were cut back, 5 bases at V and 0 bases at J, with 15 bases in the middle. The CDR3 totals 16 residues. Germline lookup yields CDR1 SGHAT and CDR2 FQNNGV. For the CDR3, the DNA is TGTGCCAGCAGCGGGCAGACTAGTGGCAGCACAGATACGCAGTATTTT. Residues: CASSGQTSGSTDTQYF. The whole variable domain, filled in from reference TRBV11-2 and TRBJ2-3, reads EAGVAQSPRYKIIEKRQSVAFWCNPISGHATLYWYQQILGQGPKLLIQFQNNGVVDDSQLPKDRFSAERLKGVDSTLKIQPAKLEDSAVYLCASSGQTSGSTDTQYFGPGTRLTVL.

This sequence joins TRBV7-2 and TRBJ1-5, with D possibly being TRBD1 (5 bases). The V end was cut by 2 bases, the J end by 6 bases, with 11 bases between. CDR3 length equals 14 residues. Per germline, CDR1 SGHTA and CDR2 FQGNSA. CDR3 bases: TGTGCCAGCAGCTTAAGGCAGGGAGGTCAGCCCCAGCATTTT. It encodes CASSLRQGGQPQHF.

This clone has a single count. The chain combines TRBV28 with TRBJ1-1; D possibly corresponds to TRBD1 (6 bases). Germline V gives CDR1 MDHEN, CDR2 SYDVKM. Between the trimmed V and J ends, which lost 3 bases and 0 bases, there was a span of 14 bases. The CDR3 has 16 amino acids. CDR3: CASSFLGARVNTEAFF. In nucleotides, the CDR3 is TGTGCCAGCAGTTTTCTGGGGGCCCGAGTGAACACTGAAGCTTTCTTT. Full variable domain (remainder filled in from reference TRBV28 and TRBJ1-1): DVKVTQSSRYLVKRTGEKVFLECVQDMDHENMFWYRQDPGLGLRLIYFSYDVKMKEKGDIPEGYSVSREKKERFSLILESASTNQTSMYLCASSFLGARVNTEAFFGQGTRLTVV.

CDR3 in amino acids: CASSHSYNRGGYTF. In DNA, the CDR3 is TGTGCCAGCAGCCACTCATACAACAGGGGAGGCTACACCTTC. The chain couples TRBV6-5 to TRBJ1-2; 7 bases map to TRBD1. Germline V lookup: CDR1 MNHEY, CDR2 SVGAGI. The CDR3 covers 14 residues. The V gene end was trimmed by 6 bases and the J gene end by 8 bases; junction bases not matched to a gene: 12.

The gene calls are TRBV6-4 and TRBJ2-3, with 8 bases matching TRBD2. This CDR3 contains 14 residues. V shed 0 bases and J 4 bases; nucleotides not matched to a gene: 0. Germline V gene lookup returns CDR1 MRHNA and CDR2 SNTAGT. This chain's CDR3 is CASSDSAGADTQYF. In nucleotides, the CDR3 is TGTGCCAGCAGTGACTCAGCGGGAGCAGATACGCAGTATTTT.

V usage is TRBV7-9 and J usage is TRBJ2-1; D is perhaps TRBD2 (6 bases). The ends were cut back, 5 bases at V and 5 bases at J, with 16 bases in the middle. The CDR3 sequence is 15 residues long. CDR1 and CDR2 from the germline V gene are SEHNR and FQNEAQ (reference sequence). The CDR3 loop reads CASSPSELNHNEQFF. The CDR3 nucleotides read TGTGCCAGCAGCCCTAGCGAATTAAACCACAATGAGCAGTTCTTC. Together with reference TRBV7-9 and TRBJ2-1, the CDR3 gives the full variable domain: DTGVSQNPRHKITKRGQNVTFRCDPISEHNRLYWYRQTLGQGPEFLTYFQNEAQLEKSRLLSDRFSAERPKGSFSTLEIQRTEQGDSAMYLCASSPSELNHNEQFFGPGTRLTVL.